The 5 T cell receptor beta chains listed next were all sequenced from one sample in a study of T-cell memory formation after mild COVID-19. TCRdb fed the 5' RACE reads into MiXCR, producing one record per CDR3 protein. This sample yields about 320,000 distinct CDR3 sequences, of which 13% to 15% are seen a single time; over 20% belongs to the top ten. The specimen sequenced was PBMCs or a T cell subset sorted from them (not recorded which). The receptors stem from a man between 18 and 29 years old who had mild COVID-19 (a few samples of this study predate the infection). Cell type and time point are not known.

There are many counts of this clonotype. The rearrangement uses TRBV28 and TRBJ2-7; D is possibly TRBD1 (6 bases). V was shortened by 6 bases and J by 1 base, with 10 bases between the two germline ends. CDR1 and CDR2 from the germline V gene are MDHEN and SYDVKM. The CDR3 sequence is 13 residues long. The CDR3 nucleotides read TGTGCCAGCAGCCCCGGACAGTCCTACGAGCAGTACGTC. It codes for CASSPGQSYEQYV.

This clonotype was counted ten times or more. The J gene is TRBJ2-3, the V gene TRBV6-2 or TRBV6-3, with 10 positions matching TRBD2. After removal of 5 bases from V and 2 bases from J, the junction contained 7 bases not matched to a gene. CDR1 is MNHEY, CDR2 SVGEGT, per germline. The CDR3 is 16 residues long. CDR3 region: CASSPGTSVVTDTQYF. CDR3 DNA: TGTGCCAGCAGTCCCGGGACTAGCGTCGTCACAGATACGCAGTATTTT.

The genes are TRBV10-3 and TRBJ1-5; TRBD1 matches 10 bases. V dropped 6 bases and J dropped 4; count of bases not matched to a gene: 3. Germline values: CDR1 ENHRY, CDR2 SYGVKD. The length of the CDR3 is 14 residues. The CDR3 reads CAISRDRGNQPQHF. DNA of the CDR3: TGTGCCATCAGCCGGGACAGGGGAAATCAGCCCCAGCATTTT.

This chain links TRBV7-2 with TRBJ1-2; D gene uncertain. This CDR3 spans 14 amino acids. V was cut by 5 bases and J by 4 bases, with 14 bases left in between. The V gene's germline CDR1 is SGHTA and CDR2 FQGNSA. Written as DNA, the CDR3 is TGTGCCAGCAGCCCCGGGTCCGAAACCTATGGCTACACCTTC. Protein sequence: CASSPGSETYGYTF. Complete variable domain (other parts from reference TRBV7-2 and TRBJ1-2): GAGVSQSPSNKVTEKGKDVELRCDPISGHTALYWYRQSLGQGLEFLIYFQGNSAPDKSGLPSDRFSAERTGGSVSTLTIQRTQQEDSAVYLCASSPGSETYGYTFGSGTRLTVV.

This clonotype occurred a few times. The chain uses TRBV2 and TRBJ2-2; the match to TRBD2 covers 13 bases. CDR3 size: 15 residues. Germline CDR1 and CDR2: SNHLY and FYNNEI. V lost 4 bases and J lost 5; bases outside the gene matches: 1. CDR3 in DNA: TGTGCCAGCAGTGTGACTAGCGGGGGGACCGGGGAGCTGTTTTTT. Residues: CASSVTSGGTGELFF. Full variable domain (outside the CDR3, taken from reference TRBV2 and TRBJ2-2): EPEVTQTPSHQVTQMGQEVILRCVPISNHLYFYWYRQILGQKVEFLVSFYNNEISEKSEIFDDQFSVERPDGSNFTLKIRSTKLEDSAMYFCASSVTSGGTGELFFGEGSRLTVL.